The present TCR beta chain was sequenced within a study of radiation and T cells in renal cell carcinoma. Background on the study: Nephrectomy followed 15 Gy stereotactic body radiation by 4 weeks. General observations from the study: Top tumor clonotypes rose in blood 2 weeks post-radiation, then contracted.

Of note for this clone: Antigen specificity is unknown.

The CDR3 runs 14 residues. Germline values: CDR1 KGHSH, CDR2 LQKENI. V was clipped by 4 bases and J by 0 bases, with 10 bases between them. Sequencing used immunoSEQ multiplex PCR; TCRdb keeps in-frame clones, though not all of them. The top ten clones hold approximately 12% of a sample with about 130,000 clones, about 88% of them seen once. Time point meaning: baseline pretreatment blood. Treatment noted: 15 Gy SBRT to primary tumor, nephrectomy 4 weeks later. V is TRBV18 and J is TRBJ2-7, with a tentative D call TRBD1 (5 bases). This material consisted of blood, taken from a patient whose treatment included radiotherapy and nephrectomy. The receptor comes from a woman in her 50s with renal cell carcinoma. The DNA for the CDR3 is TGTGCCAGCTCACTTGACAGAAACTCCTACGAGCAGTACTTC. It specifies CASSLDRNSYEQYF.